These T cell receptor beta chains were read from a single sample in a study of CD8 T cells in ankylosing spondylitis. TCRdb fed the 5' RACE reads into MiXCR, producing one record per CDR3 protein. The repertoire holds approximately 250,000 distinct CDR3 sequences, 8.2% seen once, with around 4.9% in the top ten. The sequenced sample was blood, either unsorted or a sorted T cell fraction (not recorded which). The source is a female donor with ankylosing spondylitis or in good health (not recorded which). Each CDR3 is given with its conserved first and last residue. D genes are given only for firm matches. Some rows have no size entry. The others give once, few or many, or a class for an expanded clone.

>TRBV7-2|many|TRBJ2-1|NA
TGTGCCAGCAGCTTGGATCCGGGAGCGTCGAATGAGCAGTTCTTC
CASSLDPGASNEQFF
>TRBV20-1|NA|TRBJ1-5|TRBD1
TGCAGTGCTAGATGGCCAGGGGGGACGGAGCCCCAGCATTTT
CSARWPGGTEPQHF
>TRBV24-1|NA|TRBJ1-1|TRBD1
TGTGCCACCAGTGACCCAGGGACAGGGGAAGCTTTCTTT
CATSDPGTGEAFF
>TRBV5-6|NA|TRBJ2-7|TRBD1
TGTGCCAGCAGCTGGTGGGGGACAGGGCCTCGCGAGCAGTACTTC
CASSWWGTGPREQYF
>TRBV5-6|few|TRBJ2-2|TRBD2
TGTGCCAGCAGCTGGGGACTAGCGGGAGGTACCGCCGGGGAGCTGTTTTTT
CASSWGLAGGTAGELFF
>TRBV6-4|NA|TRBJ1-2|NA
TGTGCCAGCAGTAGGGAGGATAGGGCCTATGGCTACACCTTC
CASSREDRAYGYTF
>TRBV7-2|many|TRBJ2-1|TRBD1
TGTGCCAGCAGCACGGGACAGGGTACCGATGAGCAGTTCTTC
CASSTGQGTDEQFF
>TRBV7-8|NA|TRBJ2-3|NA
TGTGCCAGCAGCTTCCAGAGCACAGATACGCAGTATTTT
CASSFQSTDTQYF
>TRBV5-1|many|TRBJ2-7|NA
TGCGCCAGCTCAACCACGCCGGGGGTAAGGGAGCAGTACTTC
CASSTTPGVREQYF
>TRBV11-2|few|TRBJ2-2|TRBD2
TGTGCCAGCAGCCGCCGACTAGCGGGGGTTTCGAACACCGGGGAGCTGTTTTTT
CASSRRLAGVSNTGELFF
>TRBV29-1|many|TRBJ2-7|NA
TGCAGCGTTGAAGAGTTGAGGAAGCAGTACTTC
CSVEELRKQYF
>TRBV7-2|many|TRBJ2-5|NA
TGTGCCAGCAGCTTAACGGGGAGTCAAGAGACCCAGTACTTC
CASSLTGSQETQYF
>TRBV12-3/TRBV12-4|many|TRBJ2-5|NA
TGTGCCAGCAGTCGGGGCTACGGCGGCCAAGAGACCCAGTACTTC
CASSRGYGGQETQYF
>TRBV12-3/TRBV12-4|many|TRBJ2-2|TRBD1
TGTGCCAGCAGTCAGGGGGCAGGGGGGTTGGTGCTGTTTTTT
CASSQGAGGLVLFF
>TRBV10-3|many|TRBJ2-2|NA
TGTGCCATCAGTGAGTCGTACGGGACGGAGAACACCGGGGAGCTGTTTTTT
CAISESYGTENTGELFF
>TRBV7-9|many|TRBJ2-5|NA
TGTGCCAGCAGCGCCCGGTCCCAAGAGACCCAGTACTTC
CASSARSQETQYF
>TRBV20-1|many|TRBJ2-4|NA
TGCAGTGCCACTAGGGAGCCAGGTTCCCAGTACTTC
CSATREPGSQYF
>TRBV6-5|many|TRBJ2-1|NA
TGTGCCAGCAGTTACTCCCGAGTATCAACAGGATACAATGAGCAGTTCTTC
CASSYSRVSTGYNEQFF
>TRBV7-7|NA|TRBJ2-1|NA
TGTGCCAGCAGCCCAGACTCGAACTCCTACAATGAGCAGTTCTTC
CASSPDSNSYNEQFF
>TRBV7-9|few|TRBJ2-1|NA
TGTGCCAGCCCCCCCGACAATGAGCAGTTCTTC
CASPPDNEQFF
>TRBV20-1|NA|TRBJ1-1|NA
TGCAGTGCTAGAGATATTGACCCCAGGAACACTGAAGCTTTCTTT
CSARDIDPRNTEAFF
>TRBV7-2|NA|TRBJ2-5|TRBD2
TGTGCCAGCAGCTTACAGGCTAGCGGGGGGGAGACCCAGTACTTC
CASSLQASGGETQYF
>TRBV3-1|many|TRBJ1-2|TRBD1
TGTGCCAGCAGCCAAGATCAGGGGGTGGACTATGGCTACACCTTC
CASSQDQGVDYGYTF
>TRBV29-1|NA|TRBJ1-3|NA
TGCAGCGTTCTCAACGGCTCTGGAAACACCATATATTTT
CSVLNGSGNTIYF
>TRBV11-2|few|TRBJ2-3|TRBD2
TGTGCCAGCAGCCCGGGACTAGCGGGAGCCAAGGTGCCGATAGATACGCAGTATTTT
CASSPGLAGAKVPIDTQYF
>TRBV20-1|many|TRBJ2-1|TRBD2
TGCAGTGCTAGAGATAGGGTAGCGGGAGGGCCGGAAAATGAGCAGTTCTTC
CSARDRVAGGPENEQFF
>TRBV2|many|TRBJ2-3|NA
TGTGCCAGCAGATGGGGGAGCACAGATACGCAGTATTTT
CASRWGSTDTQYF
>TRBV2|many|TRBJ2-2|NA
TGTGCCAGCAGGAGCGGGCTCCTCGCGAACACCGGGGAGCTGTTTTTT
CASRSGLLANTGELFF
>TRBV5-1|many|TRBJ1-1|NA
TGCGCCAGCAGCTCCTCAGGGGCTCAAATGAACACTGAAGCTTTCTTT
CASSSSGAQMNTEAFF
>TRBV5-1|many|TRBJ2-1|TRBD2
TGCGCCAGCAGCTTGGACGGACTAGCGGGAGCTGGTAATGAGCAGTTCTTC
CASSLDGLAGAGNEQFF
>TRBV25-1|NA|TRBJ2-3|NA
TGTGCCAGCGCGGGACAGATTAGCACAGATACGCAGTATTTT
CASAGQISTDTQYF
>TRBV7-1|many|TRBJ1-1|NA
TGTGCCAGCAGCTCCTGGGGCGGTGGCACTGAAGCTTTCTTT
CASSSWGGGTEAFF
>TRBV5-1|many|TRBJ2-6|NA
TGCGCCAGCAGCCTGAACTTGCCCTCTGGGGCCAACGTCCTGACTTTC
CASSLNLPSGANVLTF
>TRBV29-1|many|TRBJ2-7|TRBD1
TGCAGCGTGGCGACAGGGGTGTCCTACGAGCAGTACTTC
CSVATGVSYEQYF
>TRBV4-3|many|TRBJ2-1|NA
TGCGCCAGCAGCCGGAACGGGGGTTACAATGAGCAGTTCTTC
CASSRNGGYNEQFF
>TRBV7-2|many|TRBJ2-1|NA
TGTGCCAGCACCTTAGGGAATGAGCAGTTCTTC
CASTLGNEQFF
>TRBV6-1|NA|TRBJ2-6|NA
TGTGCCAGCAGCCCCCGATGGGTCCCACAAGAGGCCAACGTCCTGACTTTC
CASSPRWVPQEANVLTF
>TRBV9|many|TRBJ2-1|TRBD2
TGTGCCAGCAGCGTAGGGCCGCGGGAGGCCAATGAGCAGTTCTTC
CASSVGPREANEQFF
>TRBV9|many|TRBJ2-1|TRBD2
TGTGCCAGCAGCTCCCCGGGACTAGTCCATGAGCAGTTCTTC
CASSSPGLVHEQFF
>TRBV10-1|many|TRBJ2-5|TRBD1
TGCGCCAGCAGTGGACAGGGCGAGGAGACCCAGTACTTC
CASSGQGEETQYF
>TRBV14|many|TRBJ1-1|NA
TGTGCCAGCAGCCAAGACTACGGGGGACACACTGAAGCTTTCTTT
CASSQDYGGHTEAFF
>TRBV29-1|NA|TRBJ2-1|TRBD2
TGCAGCGTTGAAGTAGGACTAGTATCTAACAATGAGCAGTTCTTC
CSVEVGLVSNNEQFF
>TRBV7-2|few|TRBJ2-7|NA
TGTGCCAGCAGCTTAGGGGTCGGGACCCTCTACGAGCAGTACTTC
CASSLGVGTLYEQYF
>TRBV7-8|many|TRBJ2-1|TRBD2
TGTGCCAGCAGCCCCCGTAGCGGGAGGGCCAATGAGCAGTTCTTC
CASSPRSGRANEQFF
>TRBV5-1|many|TRBJ1-2|TRBD1
TGCGCCAGCAGCTCTACAGGGGAGACATATGGCTACACCTTC
CASSSTGETYGYTF